These 21 T cell receptor beta chains were sequenced from one sample in a study of T cells in localized non-small cell lung cancer (dated by TCRdb to the early 2020s). Libraries were constructed by the immunoSEQ multiplex PCR assay. In its TCRdb copy, this immuneACCESS table keeps in-frame sequences only and misses some clones. Where compared with another copy, unresolved V genes explain less than half of these, and the others have no known cause. A total of around 25,000 clones appear in this sample, roughly nine tenths of them only once. The ten top clones hold roughly 1.1% of the sample. The sample consisted of peripheral blood, taken before any cancer treatment. All receptors derive from a woman aged 35-75 years with stage I lung adenocarcinoma.

The chain uses TRBV4-2 and TRBJ2-7, with D maybe TRBD2 (6 bases). The V gene lost 1 base and the J gene lost 4 bases, with 14 bases spanning the gap. From germline, CDR1 is LGHNA and CDR2 YNFKEQ. This CDR3 spans 15 amino acids. DNA of the CDR3: TGTGCCAGCAGCCAAGTTTATGGGGGGTGGTACGAGCAGTACTTC. This gives the protein CASSQVYGGWYEQYF.

Here the CDR3 reads CASSVMGQVPDAEYF. CDR3 coding DNA: TGTGCCAGCAGTGTGATGGGACAGGTGCCAGACGCGGAGTACTTC. V is TRBV28 and J is TRBJ2-7, with TRBD1 matching over 8 bases. The V and J ends lost 5 bases and 11 bases, in that order; junction bases with no gene match: 17. CDR1 and CDR2 (germline): MDHEN, SYDVKM. The CDR3 totals 15 residues.

The chain recombines TRBV7-2 with TRBJ1-5, with 8 nucleotides matching TRBD1. The CDR3 is made up of 16 amino acids. From germline, CDR1 is SGHTA and CDR2 FQGNSA. Unmatched junction bases numbered 11, after V lost 5 bases and J lost 5 bases. CDR3 residues: CASSQITGGVHQPQHF. CDR3 bases: TGTGCCAGCAGCCAAATTACAGGGGGAGTACATCAGCCCCAGCATTTT.

V usage is TRBV21-1 and J usage is TRBJ2-5; the table's D call, TRBD1, has no DNA check behind it. TRBV21-1 is termed a pseudogene. The CDR3 extends over 18 amino acids. The CDR3 reads CASSPRKVPGQGAETQYF. The CDR3 DNA reads as TGTGCCAGCAGCCCGCGTAAGGTCCCGGGACAGGGGGCTGAGACCCAGTACTTC.

V and J are TRBV27 and TRBJ1-4; 7 nucleotides line up with TRBD1. The trim removed 6 bases at V and 5 bases at J, leaving 6 bases unmatched. CDR1 and CDR2 from the germline V gene are MNHEY and SMNVEV (reference sequence). CDR3 size: 14 residues. Here the CDR3 reads CASRTGVENEKLFF. CDR3 DNA: TGTGCCAGCAGAACAGGGGTCGAAAATGAAAAACTGTTTTTT.

This clone was seen more than once but under ten times. This chain connects TRBV5-4 to TRBJ1-6; unclear D gene. From germline, CDR1 is SGHNT and CDR2 YYREEE (reference sequence). The CDR3 has 14 residues. V dropped 6 bases and J dropped 7 bases, with 14 bases sitting between them. CDR3 sequence reads: CASNWAENNSPLHF. The CDR3 DNA reads TGTGCCAGCAACTGGGCAGAGAACAATTCACCCCTCCACTTT.

This chain links TRBV2 with TRBJ1-1, with D possibly TRBD1 on 5 matching bases. Germline CDR1 reads SNHLY; CDR2 reads FYNNEI. CDR3 length: 13 residues. V shed 8 bases and J shed 2 bases, with 12 bases lying between them. The CDR3 DNA follows: TGTGCCAGCCGGGACCGAGAAAACACTGAAGCTTTCTTT. This gives the protein CASRDRENTEAFF. The full variable domain, rest sourced from reference TRBV2 and TRBJ1-1, is EPEVTQTPSHQVTQMGQEVILRCVPISNHLYFYWYRQILGQKVEFLVSFYNNEISEKSEIFDDQFSVERPDGSNFTLKIRSTKLEDSAMYFCASRDRENTEAFFGQGTRLTVV.

The chain employs TRBV5-1 and TRBJ1-6; no firm D call. The V gene lost 4 bases and the J gene lost 0 bases, with 17 bases spanning the gap. Germline V gene sequence: CDR1 SGHRS, CDR2 YFSETQ. CDR3 size: 18 residues. As DNA, the CDR3 is TGCGCCAGCAGCCTAGCAGGACCTCCTAGCTCCTATAATTCACCCCTCCACTTT. Encoded protein: CASSLAGPPSSYNSPLHF.

V is TRBV15 and J is TRBJ2-1; D assignment may be TRBD1 or TRBD2 (6 bases each). Trimming took 4 bases from V and 12 from J, leaving 13 bases between them. Looked up from germline, CDR1 is LNHNV and CDR2 is YYDKDF (reference sequence). This CDR3 is 12 amino acids long. The CDR3 protein is CATSTIQGGQFF. The DNA of the CDR3 is TGTGCCACCAGCACTATACAGGGAGGGCAGTTCTTC.

This chain uses TRBV5-5 with TRBJ2-7; maybe TRBD2 (5 bases). With 2 bases removed from V and 2 bases from J, the gap between germline ends came to 11 bases. Germline loops: CDR1 SGHKS, CDR2 YYEKEE (reference sequence). This CDR3 has 14 amino acids. In DNA, the CDR3 is TGTGCCAGCAGCTTCGGGGATGGCACCTACGAGCAGTACTTC. Translated, it gives CASSFGDGTYEQYF.

A single count supports this clone. V is TRBV5-5 and J is TRBJ2-1; tentative D call: TRBD2 (6 bases). CDR3 length: 15 amino acids. Germline V gene sequence: CDR1 SGHKS, CDR2 YYEKEE (reference sequence). The V end lost 1 base, the J end lost 1 base, and 9 bases lay between the germline ends. The CDR3 DNA reads as TGTGCCAGCAGCTTGCAGGAGGGGTCCTACAATGAGCAGTTCTTC. Its protein is CASSLQEGSYNEQFF.

The chain combines TRBV28 with TRBJ1-2; possibly TRBD1 for D (5 bases). The germline gives CDR1 MDHEN, CDR2 SYDVKM. The V and J ends lost 2 bases and 4 bases respectively, with 11 bases between them. The CDR3 runs 14 residues. The CDR3 spells CASSLQGNLYGYTF. CDR3 DNA: TGTGCCAGCAGTTTACAGGGAAACCTCTATGGCTACACCTTC.

The chain links TRBV18 to TRBJ2-3; perhaps TRBD1 as D (6 bases). The CDR3 length is 16 residues. The V and J ends lost 1 base and 0 bases respectively, with 11 bases between them. Germline assignment: CDR1 KGHSH and CDR2 LQKENI. For the CDR3, the DNA is TGTGCCAGCTCACCACAGGGGGTAACTAGCACAGATACGCAGTATTTT. It yields the protein CASSPQGVTSTDTQYF.

The chain carries TRBV18 and TRBJ1-1; D gene unclear. This CDR3 comprises 15 residues. Deletions cut 3 bases from V and 3 bases from J, with 14 bases between. Looked up from germline, CDR1 is KGHSH and CDR2 is LQKENI. CDR3 protein: CASSPRPRLDTEAFF. CDR3 nucleotide sequence: TGTGCCAGCTCACCGCGCCCGCGATTGGACACTGAAGCTTTCTTT.

This CDR3 is CASSYEQGVGTGELFF. The CDR3 DNA is TGTGCCAGCAGTTACGAGCAGGGGGTAGGCACCGGGGAGCTGTTTTTT. The V gene is TRBV6-5, the J gene TRBJ2-2; TRBD1 agrees at 7 bases. The CDR3 has 16 residues. CDR1 MNHEY and CDR2 SVGAGI come from the germline V gene. V trimming: 2 bases; J trimming: 4 bases; junction bases outside the gene matches: 7.

The rearrangement joins TRBV10-3 to TRBJ1-3; D remains ambiguous. CDR3 length equals 13 residues. The germline CDR1 and CDR2 sequences are ENHRY and SYGVKD. Trimming took off 4 bases at V and 0 bases at J, with 4 bases between the two ends. In nucleotides, the CDR3 is TGTGCCATCAGTGGTTTCTCTGGAAACACCATATATTTT. This translates into CAISGFSGNTIYF.

V gene TRBV2 combines with J gene TRBJ2-1; D is unresolved. The CDR3 runs 11 residues. CDR1 and CDR2 from the germline V gene are SNHLY and FYNNEI. V was cut by 8 bases and J by 7 bases, with 9 bases left in between. DNA for the CDR3: TGTGCCAGCGGGTTAATGAATGAGCAGTTCTTC. It yields the protein CASGLMNEQFF.

The chain combines TRBV18 with TRBJ1-2; D is possibly TRBD1 (6 bases). The CDR3 extends over 16 amino acids. Between the trimmed V and J ends, which lost 4 bases and 4 bases, there was a span of 19 bases. The germline V gene encodes CDR1 KGHSH and CDR2 LQKENI. The CDR3 here is CASSLNRPGGPYGYTF. The CDR3 coding sequence is TGTGCCAGCTCACTAAACAGACCCGGGGGGCCCTATGGCTACACCTTC. Full variable domain (outside the CDR3, taken from reference TRBV18 and TRBJ1-2): NAGVMQNPRHLVRRRGQEARLRCSPMKGHSHVYWYRQLPEEGLKFMVYLQKENIIDESGMPKERFSAEFPKEGPSILRIQQVVRGDSAAYFCASSLNRPGGPYGYTFGSGTRLTVV.

The chain carries TRBV27 and TRBJ2-7; 9 nucleotides agree with TRBD2. Germline CDR1 and CDR2: MNHEY and SMNVEV (reference sequence). CDR3 length: 15 residues. V dropped 3 bases and J dropped 1; count of bases not matched to a gene: 4. The CDR3 reads CASSFSSGVSYEQYF. The CDR3 region has the DNA TGTGCCAGCAGTTTTTCTAGCGGGGTATCCTACGAGCAGTACTTC.

The chain uses TRBV5-1 and TRBJ1-3; 8 bases match TRBD1. The CDR3 totals 16 residues. Germline V lookup: CDR1 SGHRS, CDR2 YFSETQ. V lost 6 bases, J lost 0 bases, and 8 bases stayed unmatched. CDR3 sequence: CASTGQGTNSGNTIYF. The CDR3 DNA reads TGCGCCAGCACCGGACAGGGTACTAACTCTGGAAACACCATATATTTT.

The chain joins TRBV6-4 to TRBJ2-1, with 7 bases that match TRBD2. Germline CDR1 is MRHNA and CDR2 is SNTAGT. With 0 bases clipped from V and 3 bases from J, the junction kept 2 bases outside the gene matches. The CDR3 extends over 15 amino acids. The chain's CDR3 is CASSDSAGDYNEQFF. The CDR3 nucleotides are TGTGCCAGCAGTGACTCGGCGGGGGACTACAATGAGCAGTTCTTC.